This T cell receptor beta chain was documented in a study of regulatory T cells in long-lasting Graves disease. Findings and caveats of the study: In persistent patients, shared public clonotypes (around 2,600) outnumbered those in new patients (around 1,000). Persistent disease preferred TRBV28, TRBJ1-2 and TRBJ2-5.

Time point: newly diagnosed GD, antithyroid drugs for less than 3 months. TCR sequences were obtained from RNA taken from PBMCs. This clonotype was seen at least ten times. Its antigen is unknown. TCR beta libraries were built with iRepertoire HTBI primers and Arm-PCR of CDR3 regions. TCRdb redid the calling of the multiplex PCR reads with MiXCR, one entry per CDR3 protein. The profile shows some 490,000 distinct CDR3 sequences, approximately 12% of them singletons. CDR1 SGHAT and CDR2 FQNNGV come from the germline V gene. The CDR3 is made up of 13 amino acids. V lost 5 bases and J lost 6, with 12 bases in between. This same sample was also taken into another study, of T cells in Graves' hyperthyroidism and ophthalmopathy.

This TCR came from a woman aged 25 to 45 with Graves disease. Sample: peripheral blood mononuclear cells (PBMCs), taken at new diagnosis, from a patient treated with antithyroid drugs. The rearrangement links TRBV11-2 to TRBJ2-3; no clear D gene. The chain's CDR3 is CASSLSVGDTQYF. The CDR3 DNA follows: TGTGCCAGCAGCCTTTCAGTCGGGGATACGCAGTATTTT.